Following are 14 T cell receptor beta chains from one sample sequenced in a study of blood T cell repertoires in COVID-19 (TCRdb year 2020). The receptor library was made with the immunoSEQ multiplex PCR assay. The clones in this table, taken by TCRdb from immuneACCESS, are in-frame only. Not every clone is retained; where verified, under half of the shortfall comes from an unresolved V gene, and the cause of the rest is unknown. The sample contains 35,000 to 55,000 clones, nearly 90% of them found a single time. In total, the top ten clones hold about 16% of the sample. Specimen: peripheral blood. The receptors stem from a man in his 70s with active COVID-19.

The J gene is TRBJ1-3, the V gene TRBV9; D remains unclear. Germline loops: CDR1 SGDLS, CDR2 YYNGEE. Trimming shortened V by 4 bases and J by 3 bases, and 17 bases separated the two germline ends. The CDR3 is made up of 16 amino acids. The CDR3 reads CASSPDPKRGGNTIYF. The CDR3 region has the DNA TGTGCCAGCAGCCCAGACCCTAAACGGGGTGGAAACACCATATATTTT.

The CDR3 loop is CASSDRGLEKLFF. The CDR3 DNA is TGTGCCAGTTCGGACAGGGGTTTGGAAAAACTGTTTTTT. The chain recombines TRBV19 with TRBJ1-4; 9 bases map to TRBD1. Trimming took 8 bases from V and 8 from J; bases not matched to a gene: 6. CDR1 and CDR2 (germline): LNHDA, SQIVND (reference sequence). There are 13 residues in the CDR3.

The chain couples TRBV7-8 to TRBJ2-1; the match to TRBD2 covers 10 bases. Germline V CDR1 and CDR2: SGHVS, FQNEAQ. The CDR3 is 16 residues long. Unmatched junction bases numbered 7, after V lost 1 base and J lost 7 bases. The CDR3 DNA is TGTGCCAGCAGCTTAGAGAGCGGGGGGGCCAAAAATGAGCAGTTCTTC. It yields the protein CASSLESGGAKNEQFF.

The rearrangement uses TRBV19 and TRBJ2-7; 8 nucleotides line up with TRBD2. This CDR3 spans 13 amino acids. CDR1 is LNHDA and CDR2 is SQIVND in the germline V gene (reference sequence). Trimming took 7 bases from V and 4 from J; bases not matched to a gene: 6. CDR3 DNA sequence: TGTGCCAGTACATGGGCTAGCGGGTACGAGCAGTACTTC. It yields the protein CASTWASGYEQYF.

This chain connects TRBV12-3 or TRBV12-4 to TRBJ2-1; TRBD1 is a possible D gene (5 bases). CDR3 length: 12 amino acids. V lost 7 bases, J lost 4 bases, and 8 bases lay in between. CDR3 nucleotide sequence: TGTGCCAGCACTCGACAGTACAATGAGCAGTTCTTC. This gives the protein CASTRQYNEQFF.

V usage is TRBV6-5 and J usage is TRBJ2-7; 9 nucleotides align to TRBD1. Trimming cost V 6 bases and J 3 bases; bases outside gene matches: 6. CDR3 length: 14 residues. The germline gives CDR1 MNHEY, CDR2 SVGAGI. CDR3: CASSVDRGIYEQYF. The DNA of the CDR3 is TGTGCCAGCAGCGTGGACAGGGGAATCTACGAGCAGTACTTC.

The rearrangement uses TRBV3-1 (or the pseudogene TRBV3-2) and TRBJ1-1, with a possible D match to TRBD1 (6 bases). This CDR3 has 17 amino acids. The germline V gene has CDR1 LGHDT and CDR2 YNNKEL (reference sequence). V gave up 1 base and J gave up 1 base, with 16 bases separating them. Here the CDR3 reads CASSQGRRGLTNTEAFF. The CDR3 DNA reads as TGTGCCAGCAGCCAAGGACGCAGGGGCCTCACGAACACTGAAGCTTTCTTT.

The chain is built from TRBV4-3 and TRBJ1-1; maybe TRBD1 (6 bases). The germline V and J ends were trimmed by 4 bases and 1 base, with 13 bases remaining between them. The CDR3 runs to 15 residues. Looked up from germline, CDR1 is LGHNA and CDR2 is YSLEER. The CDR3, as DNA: TGCGCCAGCAGCCGTCAGGGGTCGCAGAACACTGAAGCTTTCTTT. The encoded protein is CASSRQGSQNTEAFF.

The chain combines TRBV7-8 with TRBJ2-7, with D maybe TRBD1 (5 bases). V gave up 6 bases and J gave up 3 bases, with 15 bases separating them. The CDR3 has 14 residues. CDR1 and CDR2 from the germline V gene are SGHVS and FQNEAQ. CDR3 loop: CASRNRFTSYEQYF. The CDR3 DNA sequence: TGTGCCAGCAGAAACAGGTTCACGAGCTACGAGCAGTACTTC.

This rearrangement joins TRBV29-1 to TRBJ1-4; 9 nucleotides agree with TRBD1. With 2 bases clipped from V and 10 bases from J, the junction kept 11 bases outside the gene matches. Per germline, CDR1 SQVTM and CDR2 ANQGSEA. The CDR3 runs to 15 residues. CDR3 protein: CSVEHTGTGIGKLFF. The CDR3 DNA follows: TGCAGCGTTGAACATACCGGGACAGGGATTGGAAAACTGTTTTTT.

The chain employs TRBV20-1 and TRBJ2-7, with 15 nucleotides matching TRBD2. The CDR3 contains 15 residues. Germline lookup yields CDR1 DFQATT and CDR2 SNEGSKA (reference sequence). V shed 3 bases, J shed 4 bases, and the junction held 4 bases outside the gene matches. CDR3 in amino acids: CSASLGTSGGYEQYF. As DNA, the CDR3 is TGCAGTGCTAGTCTTGGGACTAGCGGGGGGTACGAGCAGTACTTC.

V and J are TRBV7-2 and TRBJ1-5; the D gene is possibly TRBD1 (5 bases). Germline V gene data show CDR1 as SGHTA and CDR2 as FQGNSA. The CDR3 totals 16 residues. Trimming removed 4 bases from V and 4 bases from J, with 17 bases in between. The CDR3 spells CASSSGPGGRNQPQHF. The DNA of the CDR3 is TGTGCCAGCAGCTCCGGGCCGGGGGGGAGGAATCAGCCCCAGCATTTT.

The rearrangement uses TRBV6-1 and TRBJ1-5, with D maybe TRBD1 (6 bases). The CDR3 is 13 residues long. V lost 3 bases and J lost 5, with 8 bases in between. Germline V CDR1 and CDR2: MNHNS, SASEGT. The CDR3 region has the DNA TGTGCCAGCAGTGACAGGGGCTATCAGCCCCAGCATTTT. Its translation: CASSDRGYQPQHF.

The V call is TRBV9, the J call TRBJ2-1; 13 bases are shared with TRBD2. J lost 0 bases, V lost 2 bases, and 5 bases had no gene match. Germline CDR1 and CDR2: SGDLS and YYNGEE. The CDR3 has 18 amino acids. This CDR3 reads CASSVGLAGPNSYNEQFF. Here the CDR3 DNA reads TGTGCCAGCAGCGTGGGACTAGCGGGGCCCAACTCCTACAATGAGCAGTTCTTC.